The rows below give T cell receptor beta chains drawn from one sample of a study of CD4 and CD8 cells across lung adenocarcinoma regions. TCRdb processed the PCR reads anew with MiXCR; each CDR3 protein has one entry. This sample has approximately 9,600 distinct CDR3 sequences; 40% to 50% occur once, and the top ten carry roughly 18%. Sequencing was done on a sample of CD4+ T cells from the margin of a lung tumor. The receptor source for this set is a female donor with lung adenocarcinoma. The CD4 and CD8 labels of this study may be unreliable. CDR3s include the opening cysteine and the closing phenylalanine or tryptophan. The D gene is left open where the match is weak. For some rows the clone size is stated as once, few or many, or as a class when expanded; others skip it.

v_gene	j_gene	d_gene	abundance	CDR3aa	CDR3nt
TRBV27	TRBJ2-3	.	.	CASSPTRTDTQYF	TGTGCCAGCAGTCCGACCAGGACAGATACGCAGTATTTT
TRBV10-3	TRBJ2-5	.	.	CAIRAYGQPQETQYF	TGTGCCATCAGGGCTTATGGACAGCCTCAAGAGACCCAGTACTTC
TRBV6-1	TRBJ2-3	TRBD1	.	CASRPGTGEVTQYF	TGTGCCAGCAGGCCCGGGACAGGCGAAGTTACGCAGTATTTT
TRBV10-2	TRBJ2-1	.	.	CASSESSLLNEQFF	TGCGCCAGCAGTGAGTCGAGCCTCCTCAATGAGCAGTTCTTC
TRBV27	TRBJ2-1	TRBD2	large	CASRLEGGRYNEQFF	TGTGCCAGCAGATTAGAGGGAGGGCGTTACAATGAGCAGTTCTTC
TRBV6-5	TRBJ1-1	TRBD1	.	CASSYSGQGGAFF	TGTGCCAGCAGTTACTCGGGGCAGGGGGGAGCTTTCTTT
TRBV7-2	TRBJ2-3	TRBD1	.	CASRPDRGRATDTQYF	TGTGCCAGCAGACCGGACAGGGGGCGAGCGACAGATACGCAGTATTTC
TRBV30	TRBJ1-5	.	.	CAWSVDSYSNQPQHF	TGTGCCTGGAGTGTGGACAGCTATAGCAATCAGCCCCAGCATTTT
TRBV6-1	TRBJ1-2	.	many	CASKVTGDLTNYGYTF	TGTGCCAGCAAGGTGACAGGAGACTTAACTAACTATGGCTACACCTTC
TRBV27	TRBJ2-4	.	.	CATGSRAKNTQYF	TGCGCCACGGGTTCGAGAGCTAAAAACACTCAGTATTTC
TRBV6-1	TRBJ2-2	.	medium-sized	CASSPPGTGELFF	TGTGCCAGCTCTCCTCCGGGGACCGGGGAGCTGTTTTTT
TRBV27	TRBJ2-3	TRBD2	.	CGSSLGGRPKNTQYF	TGTGGCAGCAGCTTGGGGGGGAGACCCAAAAACACGCAGTATTTT
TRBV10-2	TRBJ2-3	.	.	CASTPSPSTDTQYF	TGCGCCAGCACCCCAAGCCCTAGCACAGATACGCAGTATTTT
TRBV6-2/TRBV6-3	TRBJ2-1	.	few	CASRPLAVARPYNEQFF	TGTGCCAGCAGACCGTTAGCGGTAGCGCGCCCCTACAATGAGCAGTTCTTC
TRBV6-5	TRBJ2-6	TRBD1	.	CASSYSRGGAFSGANDQSF	TGTGCCAGCAGTTACTCTAGAGGGGGCGCATTCTCTGGGGCCAACGACCAGTCCTTC
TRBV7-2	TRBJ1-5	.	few	CASSYGQNQPQHF	TGTGCCAGCAGCTATGGACAGAATCAGCCCCAGCATTTT
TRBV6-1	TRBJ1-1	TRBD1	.	CASSGRQGAILPATEAFF	TGTGCCAGCAGCGGTAGACAGGGGGCGATCCTTCCGGCCACTGAAGCTTTCTTT
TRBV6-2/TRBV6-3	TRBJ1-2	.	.	CASSLRLMAGYTF	TGTGCCAGCAGTTTAAGGCTGATGGCTGGCTACACCTTC
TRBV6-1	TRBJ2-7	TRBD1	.	CASSPLKTGLASKNTQYF	TGTGCCAGCAGCCCTCTCAAGACAGGGCTAGCCTCCAAAAACACGCAGTACTTC
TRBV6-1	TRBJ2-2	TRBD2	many	CASRPPGLAGGGELFF	TGTGCCAGCAGGCCTCCGGGACTAGCGGGAGGTGGGGAGCTGTTTTTT
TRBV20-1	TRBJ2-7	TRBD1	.	CSARTGNYEQYF	TGCAGTGCTCGGACAGGGAATTACGAGCAGTACTTC
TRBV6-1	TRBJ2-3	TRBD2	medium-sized	CASQTSGRTDTQYF	TGTGCCAGTCAGACTAGCGGTCGCACAGATACGCAGTATTTT
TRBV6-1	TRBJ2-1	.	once	CASSEIGASYNEQFF	TGTGCCAGCAGTGAAATCGGGGCATCCTACAATGAGCAGTTCTTC
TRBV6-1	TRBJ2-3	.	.	CARGVPGVSTETQYF	TGTGCCCGGGGCGTCCCGGGGGTGAGCACAGAGACGCAGTATTTT
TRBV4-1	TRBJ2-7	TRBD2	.	CASSQEGPGTSGSSYEQYF	TGCGCCAGCAGCCAAGAAGGTCCCGGGACTAGCGGGAGCAGCTACGAGCAGTACTTC
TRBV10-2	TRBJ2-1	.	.	CASMAGSYNEQFF	TGCGCCAGCATGGCTGGCTCCTACAATGAGCAGTTCTTC
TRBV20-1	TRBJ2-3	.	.	CSASPTGLDTQYF	TGCAGTGCTAGCCCCACAGGTTTGGATACGCAGTATTTT
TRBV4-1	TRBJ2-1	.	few	CASSQDPSSSYNEQFF	TGCGCCAGCAGCCAAGATCCCTCGAGCTCCTACAATGAGCAGTTCTTC
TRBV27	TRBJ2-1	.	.	CASSFGGTNSYNEQFF	TGTGCCAGCAGTTTCGGAGGGACCAACTCCTACAATGAGCAGTTCTTC
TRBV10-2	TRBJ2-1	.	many	CASSESPYNEQFF	TGCGCCAGCAGTGAGTCCCCTTACAATGAGCAGTTCTTC
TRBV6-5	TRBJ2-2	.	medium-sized	CASSQNTGELFF	TGTGCCAGCAGTCAGAACACCGGGGAGCTGTTTTTT
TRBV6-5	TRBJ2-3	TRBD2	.	CASSYSYLAGFTGEQYF	TGTGCCAGCAGTTACTCGTATCTAGCGGGATTTACCGGGGAGCAGTATTTT
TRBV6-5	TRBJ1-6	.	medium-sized	CASSYSWRGFNSPLHF	TGTGCCAGCAGTTACTCTTGGCGAGGATTTAATTCACCCCTCCACTTT
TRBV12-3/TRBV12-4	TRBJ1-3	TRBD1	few	CASRKGQGNPSGNTIYF	TGTGCCAGCAGAAAAGGACAGGGCAATCCCTCTGGAAACACCATATATTTT
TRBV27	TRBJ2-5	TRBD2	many	CASSPRPGTSGETQYF	TGTGCCAGCAGTCCGCGACCCGGGACTAGCGGGGAGACCCAGTACTTC
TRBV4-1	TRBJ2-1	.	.	CASSQKTSLDEQFF	TGCGCCAGCAGCCAGAAGACCAGCCTGGATGAGCAGTTCTTC
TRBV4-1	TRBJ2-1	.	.	CASSQVTGDNEQFF	TGCGCCAGCAGCCAAGTTACTGGGGACAATGAGCAGTTCTTC